This entry concerns a single T cell receptor (beta chain). No antigen is known for it. This CDR3 has 17 residues. V was pared by 4 bases and J by 0 bases, with 15 bases between. CDR1 is SGHTA, CDR2 FQGTGA, per germline. The sample originates from a study of Ad26.COV2.S vaccination and SARS-CoV-2 variants. Libraries were prepared by immunoSEQ multiplex PCR; TCRdb keeps only in-frame clonotypes and omits some of them. The sample holds over 90,000 clones, about three quarters seen once. General study results and limits: With respect to non-spike TCR breadth, vaccine and placebo recipients were similar. After vaccination, substantial breadth of spike-specific CD8+ and CD4+ responses was reported. The placebo group had lower spike-specific TCR breadth than the vaccine recipients did.

The specimen comprised peripheral blood, sampled after recovery from COVID-19. The chain couples TRBV7-3 to TRBJ1-4; D perhaps matches TRBD1 (5 bases). The source of this sequence is a human donor who had recovered from COVID-19. CDR3 sequence: CASSCHRDDPTNEKLFF. The CDR3 DNA follows: TGTGCCAGCAGCTGCCACCGGGACGACCCAACTAATGAAAAACTGTTTTTT.